These 4 T cell receptor beta chains were sequenced from one sample in a study of blood T cell repertoires in COVID-19. Profiled with immunoSEQ multiplex PCR; TCRdb holds only in-frame clones, not every one. This table has 140,000 to 150,000 clones, roughly 84% appearing once. The specimen sequenced was peripheral blood. These receptors came from a man between 25 and 39 years old with COVID-19, enrolled during active disease.

The rearrangement uses TRBV7-6 and TRBJ2-1; 9 bases are a match to TRBD2. Per the germline V gene, CDR1 is SGHVS and CDR2 is FNYEAQ. The trim removed 3 bases at V and 7 bases at J, leaving 7 bases unmatched. The length of the CDR3 is 15 residues. This CDR3 is CASSLTSGTGNEQFF. CDR3 in DNA: TGTGCCAGCAGCTTGACTAGCGGTACTGGGAATGAGCAGTTCTTC.

The genes are TRBV10-1 and TRBJ2-5; no clear D gene. CDR3 length: 14 residues. The germline CDR1 and CDR2 sequences are WNHNN and SYGVQD (reference sequence). The V gene lost 0 bases and the J gene lost 0 bases, with 5 bases spanning the gap. In DNA form, the CDR3 reads TGCGCCAGCAGTGAGTCTGGCAACCAAGAGACCCAGTACTTC. Amino acids: CASSESGNQETQYF.

A single count supports this clone. The rearrangement links TRBV9 to TRBJ2-7; TRBD1 matches 8 bases. Germline trimming cut 4 bases from V and 3 bases from J; bases unmatched to any gene: 12. Germline CDR1 is SGDLS and CDR2 is YYNGEE. This CDR3 comprises 16 residues. CDR3 in DNA: TGTGCCAGCAGCCCCCGACAACAGGGGGAGGACTACGAGCAGTACTTC. This encodes CASSPRQQGEDYEQYF.

The chain uses TRBV6-2 or TRBV6-3 and TRBJ1-2; 7 positions match TRBD1. This CDR3 is 13 amino acids long. Losses at the gene ends were 4 bases for V and 8 bases for J; bases not matched to a gene: 7. Germline CDR1 MNHEY, CDR2 SVGEGT. The DNA of the CDR3 is TGTGCCAGCAGTTGGTCAGGGGGGTACGGCTACACCTTC. Its protein is CASSWSGGYGYTF.